Each of the 11 T cell receptor beta chains below was sequenced from the same sample in a study of CD4 T cells in relation to SARS-CoV-2 and coronaviruses. The antigens these receptors bind are not known. The unexposed donors gave CD4+ T cells in about 2011-2019, prior to COVID-19. CD4+ T cells were isolated from the cells after 10 days of culture. Some clones are missing from TCRdb's copy, which holds only in-frame ones; the method was immunoSEQ multiplex PCR. The sample shows 20,000 to 25,000 clones, 76% of them seen only once. The source material was CD4+ T cells from PBMCs, cultured in vitro. These TCRs come from a human donor in good health.

This clone was recorded a few times. This chain connects TRBV5-1 to TRBJ1-2; TRBD1 aligns across 7 bases. The CDR3 spans 14 residues. Germline lookup yields CDR1 SGHRS and CDR2 YFSETQ. V lost 4 bases to trimming and J lost 5 bases; unmatched junction nucleotides: 8. The CDR3 protein is CASSTGQVGYGYTF. In DNA, the CDR3 is TGCGCCAGCAGCACCGGACAGGTTGGGTATGGCTACACCTTC.

The chain is built from TRBV27 and TRBJ1-5; perhaps TRBD1 as D (5 bases). Trimming left V 6 bases short and J 0 bases short, with 15 bases between. The length of the CDR3 is 16 residues. In germline, CDR1 is MNHEY, CDR2 SMNVEV (reference sequence). CDR3 sequence reads: CASSLDGAYSNQPQHF. The CDR3 region has the DNA TGTGCCAGCAGCCTTGACGGGGCGTATAGCAATCAGCCCCAGCATTTT.

This chain joins TRBV9 and TRBJ1-4; no clear D. The germline V and J ends were trimmed by 0 bases and 0 bases, with 6 bases remaining between them. The CDR3 loop spans 15 amino acids. Germline V lookup: CDR1 SGDLS, CDR2 YYNGEE. CDR3 region: CASSVARTTNEKLFF. DNA of the CDR3: TGTGCCAGCAGCGTAGCCAGGACAACTAATGAAAAACTGTTTTTT. The full variable domain, with the rest looked up from reference TRBV9 and TRBJ1-4, is DSGVTQTPKHLITATGQRVTLRCSPRSGDLSVYWYQQSLDQGLQFLIQYYNGEERAKGNILERFSAQQFPDLHSELNLSSLELGDSALYFCASSVARTTNEKLFFGSGTQLSVL.

The chain links TRBV15 to TRBJ2-1; either TRBD1 or TRBD2 may supply D (5 bases each). CDR1 and CDR2 from the germline V gene are LNHNV and YYDKDF (reference sequence). V was shortened by 3 bases and J by 9 bases, with 9 bases between the two germline ends. The CDR3 is made up of 12 amino acids. This CDR3 reads CATSRGDIEQFF. The CDR3 DNA follows: TGTGCCACCAGCAGGGGGGATATTGAGCAGTTCTTC. Filled out from reference TRBV15 and TRBJ2-1, the complete variable domain reads DAMVIQNPRYQVTQFGKPVTLSCSQTLNHNVMYWYQQKSSQAPKLLFHYYDKDFNNEADTPDNFQSRRPNTSFCFLDIRSPGLGDTAMYLCATSRGDIEQFFGPGTRLTVL.

This clone was counted a few times. The rearrangement links TRBV5-4 to TRBJ1-5; 7 nucleotides align to TRBD1. The ends lost 2 bases at V and 7 bases at J; junction bases unmatched: 6. The CDR3 length is 14 residues. The germline V gene has CDR1 SGHNT and CDR2 YYREEE (reference sequence). This CDR3 reads CASSLQGTGQPQHF. CDR3 DNA sequence: TGTGCCAGCAGCTTACAGGGGACGGGGCAGCCCCAGCATTTT.

This clone was found a few times. This chain links TRBV12-3 or TRBV12-4 with TRBJ1-2; the D is unclear. This CDR3 contains 12 residues. Trimming removed 3 bases from V and 2 bases from J, with 4 bases in between. In nucleotides, the CDR3 is TGTGCCAGCAGTTTGGTGAACTATGGCTACACCTTC. Residues: CASSLVNYGYTF.

This clone has more than one count but fewer than ten. The chain employs TRBV7-9 and TRBJ1-2; 9 positions match TRBD1. This CDR3 spans 14 amino acids. The V gene's germline CDR1 is SEHNR and CDR2 FQNEAQ (reference sequence). The ends lost 4 bases at V and 3 bases at J; junction bases unmatched: 3. The CDR3 region is CASSSWTGDYGYTF. The DNA of the CDR3 is TGTGCCAGCAGCTCCTGGACAGGGGACTATGGCTACACCTTC.

The chain is built from TRBV5-1 and TRBJ1-1; D possibly corresponds to TRBD1 (5 bases). The length of the CDR3 is 17 residues. In germline, CDR1 is SGHRS, CDR2 YFSETQ. Trimming removed 0 bases at V and 5 bases at J, with 20 bases between. DNA for the CDR3: TGCGCCAGCAGCTTGGTCGCGCAGGGAGATTTGAGGACTGAAGCTTTCTTT. Translating gives CASSLVAQGDLRTEAFF.

This chain joins TRBV11-3 and TRBJ2-1; maybe TRBD2 (6 bases). CDR3 length: 17 residues. The V end was cut by 4 bases, the J end by 4 bases, with 20 bases between. Germline values: CDR1 SGHNT, CDR2 YENEEA. CDR3 loop: CASSSRRGGGEYNEQFF. In DNA, the CDR3 is TGTGCCAGCAGCTCACGTCGGGGCGGCGGGGAGTACAATGAGCAGTTCTTC.

This clone has just a few counts. The rearrangement uses TRBV9 and TRBJ2-7; possible D gene TRBD1, 5 bases. The CDR3 length is 14 residues. The ends were cut back, 0 bases at V and 2 bases at J, with 9 bases in the middle. The germline V gene has CDR1 SGDLS and CDR2 YYNGEE. CDR3 sequence (DNA): TGTGCCAGCAGCGTAGGCCCCAGGGCCTACGAGCAGTACTTC. Protein sequence: CASSVGPRAYEQYF. The full variable domain, with the rest looked up from reference TRBV9 and TRBJ2-7, is DSGVTQTPKHLITATGQRVTLRCSPRSGDLSVYWYQQSLDQGLQFLIQYYNGEERAKGNILERFSAQQFPDLHSELNLSSLELGDSALYFCASSVGPRAYEQYFGPGTRLTVT.

J is TRBJ2-5 and V is TRBV30, with 8 bases matching TRBD1. With 3 bases clipped from V and 5 bases from J, the junction kept 8 bases outside the gene matches. The CDR3 is 14 amino acids. Germline loops: CDR1 GTSNPN, CDR2 SVGIG (reference sequence). The CDR3 loop reads CAWRFGGDRETQYF. For the CDR3, the DNA is TGTGCCTGGAGGTTCGGCGGGGACAGGGAGACCCAGTACTTC.